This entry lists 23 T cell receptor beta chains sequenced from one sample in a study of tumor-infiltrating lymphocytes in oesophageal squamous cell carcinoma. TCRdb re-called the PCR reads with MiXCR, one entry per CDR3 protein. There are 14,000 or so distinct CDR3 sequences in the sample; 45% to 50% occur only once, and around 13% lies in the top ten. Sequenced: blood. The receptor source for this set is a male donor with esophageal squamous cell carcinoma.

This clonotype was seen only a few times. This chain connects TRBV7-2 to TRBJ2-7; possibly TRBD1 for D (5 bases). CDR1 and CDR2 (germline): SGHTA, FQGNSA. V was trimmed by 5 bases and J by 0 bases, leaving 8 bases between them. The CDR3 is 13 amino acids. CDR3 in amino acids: CASSRTGSYEQYF. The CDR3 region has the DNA TGTGCCAGCAGCCGTACAGGCTCCTACGAGCAGTACTTC.

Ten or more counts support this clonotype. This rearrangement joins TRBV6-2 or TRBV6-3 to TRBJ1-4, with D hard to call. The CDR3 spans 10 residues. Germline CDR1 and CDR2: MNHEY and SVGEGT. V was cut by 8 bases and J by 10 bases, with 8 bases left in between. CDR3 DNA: TGTGCCAGCTGGGGAGGAAAACTGTTTTTT. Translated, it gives CASWGGKLFF.

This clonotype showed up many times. The CDR3 spells CASSLGDYTGELFF. In DNA form, the CDR3 reads TGCGCCAGCAGCTTGGGGGACTACACCGGGGAGCTGTTTTTT. The rearrangement uses TRBV5-1 and TRBJ2-2; tentative D call: TRBD2 (6 bases). Germline V gives CDR1 SGHRS, CDR2 YFSETQ. V was shortened by 0 bases and J by 3 bases, with 6 bases between the two germline ends. The CDR3 has 14 amino acids.

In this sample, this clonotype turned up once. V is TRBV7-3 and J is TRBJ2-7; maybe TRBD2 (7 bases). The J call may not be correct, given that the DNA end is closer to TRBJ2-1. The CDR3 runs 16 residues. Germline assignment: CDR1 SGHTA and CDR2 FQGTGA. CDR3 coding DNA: TGTGCCAGCAGCCCAATGGGAGGGGGTACCTACAATGAGCAGTTCTTC. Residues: CASSPMGGGTYNEQFF.

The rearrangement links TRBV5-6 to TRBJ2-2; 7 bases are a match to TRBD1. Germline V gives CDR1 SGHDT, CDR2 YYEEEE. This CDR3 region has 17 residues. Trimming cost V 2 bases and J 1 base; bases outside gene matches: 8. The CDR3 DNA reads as TGTGCCAGCAGCTTCCCGAATTACAGGGGGAACACCGGGGAGCTGTTTTTT. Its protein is CASSFPNYRGNTGELFF. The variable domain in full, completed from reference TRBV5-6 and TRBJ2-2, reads DAGVTQSPTHLIKTRGQQVTLRCSPKSGHDTVSWYQQALGQGPQFIFQYYEEEERQRGNFPDRFSGHQFPNYSSELNVNALLLGDSALYLCASSFPNYRGNTGELFFGEGSRLTVL.

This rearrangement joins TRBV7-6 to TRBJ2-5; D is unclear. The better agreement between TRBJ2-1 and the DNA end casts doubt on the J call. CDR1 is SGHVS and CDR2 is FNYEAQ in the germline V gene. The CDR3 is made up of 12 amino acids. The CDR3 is CASSFYRNEQFF. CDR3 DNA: TGTGCCAGCAGCTTCTATCGCAATGAGCAGTTCTTC.

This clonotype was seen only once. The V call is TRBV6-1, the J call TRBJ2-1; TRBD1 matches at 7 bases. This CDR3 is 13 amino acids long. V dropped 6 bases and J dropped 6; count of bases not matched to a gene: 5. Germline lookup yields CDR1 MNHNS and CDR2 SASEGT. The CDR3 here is CASRETGFNEQFF. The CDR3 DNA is TGTGCCAGCAGAGAGACAGGGTTCAATGAGCAGTTCTTC.

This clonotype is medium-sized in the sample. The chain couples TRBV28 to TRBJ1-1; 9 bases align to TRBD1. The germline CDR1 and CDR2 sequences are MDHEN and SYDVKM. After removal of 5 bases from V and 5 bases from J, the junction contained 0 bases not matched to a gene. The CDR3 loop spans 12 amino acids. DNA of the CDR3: TGTGCCAGCAGTGACAGGGGGACTGAAGCTTTCTTT. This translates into CASSDRGTEAFF.

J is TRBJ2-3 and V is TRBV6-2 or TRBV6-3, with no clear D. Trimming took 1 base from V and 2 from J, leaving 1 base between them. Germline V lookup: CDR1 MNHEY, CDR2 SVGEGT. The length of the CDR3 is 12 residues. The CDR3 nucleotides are TGTGCCAGCAGTTACTACACAGATACGCAGTATTTT. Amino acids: CASSYYTDTQYF.

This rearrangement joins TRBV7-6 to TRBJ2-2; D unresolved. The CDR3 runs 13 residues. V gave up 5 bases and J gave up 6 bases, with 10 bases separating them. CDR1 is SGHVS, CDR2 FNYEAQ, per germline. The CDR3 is CASSKRNPGELFF. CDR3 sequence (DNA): TGTGCCAGCAGCAAACGGAATCCCGGGGAGCTGTTTTTT.

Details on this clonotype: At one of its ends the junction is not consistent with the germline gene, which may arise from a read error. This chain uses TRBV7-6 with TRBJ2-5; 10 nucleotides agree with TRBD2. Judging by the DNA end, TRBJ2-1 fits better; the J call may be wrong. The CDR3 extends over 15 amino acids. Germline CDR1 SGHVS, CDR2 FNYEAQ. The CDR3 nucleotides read TGTGCTAGCAGCTTATTAGCGGGGGGCCTAAATGAGCAGTTCTTC. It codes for CASSLLAGGLNEQFF.

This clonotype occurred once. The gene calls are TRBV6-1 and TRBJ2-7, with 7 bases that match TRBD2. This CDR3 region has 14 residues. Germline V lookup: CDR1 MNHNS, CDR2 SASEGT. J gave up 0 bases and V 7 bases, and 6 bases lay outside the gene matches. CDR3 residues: CASITRGSSYEQYF. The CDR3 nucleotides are TGTGCCAGCATCACCCGCGGGAGCTCCTACGAGCAGTACTTC.

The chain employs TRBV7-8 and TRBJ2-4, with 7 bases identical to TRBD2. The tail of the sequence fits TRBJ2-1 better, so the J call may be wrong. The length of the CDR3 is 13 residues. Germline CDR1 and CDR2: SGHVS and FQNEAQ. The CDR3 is CASSPGLPYEQFF. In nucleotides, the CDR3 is TGTGCCAGCAGCCCGGGACTACCATATGAGCAGTTCTTC.

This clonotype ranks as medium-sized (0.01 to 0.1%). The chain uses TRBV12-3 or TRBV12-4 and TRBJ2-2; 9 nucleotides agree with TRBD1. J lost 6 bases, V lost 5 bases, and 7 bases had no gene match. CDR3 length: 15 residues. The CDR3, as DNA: TGTGCCAGCAGTAAGGGACAGGGTAATCCCGGGGAGCTGTTTTTT. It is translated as CASSKGQGNPGELFF.

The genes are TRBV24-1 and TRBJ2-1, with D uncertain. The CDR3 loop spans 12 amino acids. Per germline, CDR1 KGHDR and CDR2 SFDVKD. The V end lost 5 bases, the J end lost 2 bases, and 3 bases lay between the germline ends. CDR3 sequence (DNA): TGTGCCACCAGTGGGCCCTACAATGAGCAGTTCTTC. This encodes CATSGPYNEQFF.

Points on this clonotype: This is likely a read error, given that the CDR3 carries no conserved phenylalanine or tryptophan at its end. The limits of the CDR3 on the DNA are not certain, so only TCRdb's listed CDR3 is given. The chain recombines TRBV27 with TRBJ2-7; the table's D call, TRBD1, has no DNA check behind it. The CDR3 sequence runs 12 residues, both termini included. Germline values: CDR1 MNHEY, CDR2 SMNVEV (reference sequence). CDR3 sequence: CASTLGGYTFGS.

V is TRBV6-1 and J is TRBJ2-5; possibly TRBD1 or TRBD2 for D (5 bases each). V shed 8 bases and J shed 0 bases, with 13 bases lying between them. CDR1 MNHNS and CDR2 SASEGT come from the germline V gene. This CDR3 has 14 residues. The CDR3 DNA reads TGTGCCAGCGGAATCTCGGGACACCAAGAGACCCAGTACTTC. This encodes CASGISGHQETQYF.

The CDR3 is CASSEGTAHNSPLHF. CDR3 nucleotide sequence: TGTGCCAGCAGTGAAGGGACAGCCCATAATTCACCCCTCCACTTT. The chain uses TRBV25-1 and TRBJ1-1; the match to TRBD1 covers 7 bases. The J call may be wrong; the DNA end is better matched by TRBJ1-6. There are 15 residues in the CDR3. CDR1 and CDR2 (germline): MGHDK, SYGVNS.

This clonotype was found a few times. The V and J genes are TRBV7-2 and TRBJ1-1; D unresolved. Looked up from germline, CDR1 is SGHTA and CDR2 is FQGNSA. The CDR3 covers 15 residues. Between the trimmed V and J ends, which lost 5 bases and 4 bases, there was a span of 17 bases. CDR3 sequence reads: CASSRQSTSGTEAFF. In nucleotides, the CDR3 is TGTGCCAGCAGCCGTCAATCCACAAGCGGCACTGAAGCTTTCTTT.

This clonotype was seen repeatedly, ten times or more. The CDR3 DNA sequence: TGTGCCAGCAGTTCGAGACAGGACTTAAACTATGGCTACACCTTC. The encoded protein is CASSSRQDLNYGYTF. The gene calls are TRBV28 and TRBJ1-2; TRBD1 is a possible D gene (6 bases). The CDR3 loop spans 15 amino acids. V was pared by 4 bases and J by 2 bases, with 14 bases between. Germline CDR1 is MDHEN and CDR2 is SYDVKM.

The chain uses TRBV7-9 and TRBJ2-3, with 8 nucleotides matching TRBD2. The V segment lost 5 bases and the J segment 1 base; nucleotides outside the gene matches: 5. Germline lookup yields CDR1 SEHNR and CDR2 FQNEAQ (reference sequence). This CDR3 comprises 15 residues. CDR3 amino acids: CASSLGLARTDTQYF. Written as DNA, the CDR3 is TGTGCCAGCAGCCTAGGACTAGCCCGCACAGATACGCAGTATTTT.

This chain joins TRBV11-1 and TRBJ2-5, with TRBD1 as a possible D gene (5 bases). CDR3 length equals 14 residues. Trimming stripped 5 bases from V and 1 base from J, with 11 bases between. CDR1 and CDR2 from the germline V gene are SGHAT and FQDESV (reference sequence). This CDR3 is CASSLGRIQETQYF. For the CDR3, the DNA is TGTGCCAGCAGCCTGGGGCGGATCCAAGAGACCCAGTACTTC. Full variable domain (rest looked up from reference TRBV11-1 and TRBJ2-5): EAEVAQSPRYKITEKSQAVAFWCDPISGHATLYWYRQILGQGPELLVQFQDESVVDDSQLPKDRFSAERLKGVDSTLKIQPAELGDSAMYLCASSLGRIQETQYFGPGTRLLVL.

The CDR3 bases are TGTGCCAGCAGCTTACCGGGAGCTTACAATGAGCAGTTCTTC. Its translation is CASSLPGAYNEQFF. The chain joins TRBV7-6 to TRBJ2-1, with D tentatively TRBD2 (6 bases). Trimming took off 2 bases at V and 4 bases at J, with 9 bases between the two ends. The CDR3 runs to 14 residues. Germline V gene lookup returns CDR1 SGHVS and CDR2 FNYEAQ.